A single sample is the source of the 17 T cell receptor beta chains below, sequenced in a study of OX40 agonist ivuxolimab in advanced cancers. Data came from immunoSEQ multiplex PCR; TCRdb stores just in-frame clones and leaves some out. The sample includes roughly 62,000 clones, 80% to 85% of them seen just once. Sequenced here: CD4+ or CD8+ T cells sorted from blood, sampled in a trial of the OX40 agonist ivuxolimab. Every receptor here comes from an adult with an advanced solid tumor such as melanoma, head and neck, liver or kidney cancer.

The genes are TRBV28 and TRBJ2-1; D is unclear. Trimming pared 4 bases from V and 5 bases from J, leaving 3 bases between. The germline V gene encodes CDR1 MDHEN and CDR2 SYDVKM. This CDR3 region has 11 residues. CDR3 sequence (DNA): TGTGCCAGCAGTTACAACAATGAGCAGTTCTTC. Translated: CASSYNNEQFF.

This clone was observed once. In nucleotides, the CDR3 is TGCGCCAGCAGCCAAAGATTCCAAATAGCGGGGGGAAGCTCCTACGAGCAGTACTTC. Protein: CASSQRFQIAGGSSYEQYF. The chain links TRBV4-1 to TRBJ2-7, with TRBD2 matching over 10 bases. CDR1 is MGHRA, CDR2 YSYEKL, per germline. The junction had 13 bases not matched to a gene; V was cut back by 2 bases and J by 0 bases. The CDR3 covers 19 residues.

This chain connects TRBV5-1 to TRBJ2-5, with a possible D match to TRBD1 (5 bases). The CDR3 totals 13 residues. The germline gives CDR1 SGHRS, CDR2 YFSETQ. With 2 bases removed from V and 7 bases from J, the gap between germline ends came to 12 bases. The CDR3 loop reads CASSFVGAGTQYF. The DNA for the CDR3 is TGCGCCAGCAGCTTTGTAGGGGCTGGGACCCAGTACTTC.

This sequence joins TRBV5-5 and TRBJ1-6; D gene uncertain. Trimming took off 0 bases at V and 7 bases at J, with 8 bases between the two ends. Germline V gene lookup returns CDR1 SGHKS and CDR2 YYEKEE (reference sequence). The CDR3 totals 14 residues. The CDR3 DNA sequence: TGTGCCAGCAGCTTGGCCTATGGGAATTCACCCCTCCACTTT. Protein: CASSLAYGNSPLHF.

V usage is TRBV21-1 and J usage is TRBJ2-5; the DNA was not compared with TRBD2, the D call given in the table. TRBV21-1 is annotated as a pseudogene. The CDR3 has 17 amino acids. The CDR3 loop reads CASSTPCGLASRETQYF. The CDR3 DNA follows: TGTGCCAGCAGCACACCCTGTGGACTAGCGAGTAGAGAGACCCAGTACTTC.

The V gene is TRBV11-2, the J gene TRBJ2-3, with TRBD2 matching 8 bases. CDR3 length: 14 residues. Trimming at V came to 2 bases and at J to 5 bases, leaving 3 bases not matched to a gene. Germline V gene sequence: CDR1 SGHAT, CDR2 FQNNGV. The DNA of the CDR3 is TGTGCCAGCAGCTTAACTAGCGGCCTAGATACGCAGTATTTT. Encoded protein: CASSLTSGLDTQYF.

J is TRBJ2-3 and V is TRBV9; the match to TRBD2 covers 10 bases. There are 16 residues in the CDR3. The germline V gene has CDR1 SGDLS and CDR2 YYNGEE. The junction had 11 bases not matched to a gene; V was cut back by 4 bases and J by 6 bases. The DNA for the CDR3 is TGTGCCAGCAGCCCTACCCGTACTAGCGGGGATGATACGCAGTATTTT. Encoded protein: CASSPTRTSGDDTQYF.

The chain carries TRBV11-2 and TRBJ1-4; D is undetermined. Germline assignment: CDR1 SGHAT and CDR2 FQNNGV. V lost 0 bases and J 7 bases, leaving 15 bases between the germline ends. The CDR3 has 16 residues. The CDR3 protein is CASSLDHLREVEKLFF. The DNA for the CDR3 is TGTGCCAGCAGCTTAGATCACTTAAGGGAGGTTGAAAAACTGTTTTTT.

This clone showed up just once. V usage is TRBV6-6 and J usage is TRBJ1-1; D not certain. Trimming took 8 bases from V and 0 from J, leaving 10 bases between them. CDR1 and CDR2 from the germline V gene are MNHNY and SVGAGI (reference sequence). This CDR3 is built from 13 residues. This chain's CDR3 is CASRADMNTEAFF. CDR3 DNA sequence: TGTGCCAGCCGGGCAGACATGAACACTGAAGCTTTCTTT.

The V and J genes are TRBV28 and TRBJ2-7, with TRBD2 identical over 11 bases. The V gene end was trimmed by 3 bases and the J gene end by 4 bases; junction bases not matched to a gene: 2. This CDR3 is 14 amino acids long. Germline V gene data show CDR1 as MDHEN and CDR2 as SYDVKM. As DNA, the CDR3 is TGTGCCAGCAGTTTGGGACTAGCGGTTTACGAGCAGTACTTC. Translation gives CASSLGLAVYEQYF.

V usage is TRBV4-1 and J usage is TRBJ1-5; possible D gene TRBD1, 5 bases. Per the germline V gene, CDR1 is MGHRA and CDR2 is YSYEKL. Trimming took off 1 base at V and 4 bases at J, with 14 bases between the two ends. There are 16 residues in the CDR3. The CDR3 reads CASSQATLGVNQPQHF. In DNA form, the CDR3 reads TGCGCCAGCAGCCAAGCCACTTTAGGGGTTAATCAGCCCCAGCATTTT.

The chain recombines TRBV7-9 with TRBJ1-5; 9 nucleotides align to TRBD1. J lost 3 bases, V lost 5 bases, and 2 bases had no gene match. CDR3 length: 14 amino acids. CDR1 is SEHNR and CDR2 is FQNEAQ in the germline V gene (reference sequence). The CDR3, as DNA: TGTGCCAGCAGCGGACAGGGGCACAATCAGCCCCAGCATTTT. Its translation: CASSGQGHNQPQHF. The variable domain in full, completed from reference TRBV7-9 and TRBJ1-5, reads DTGVSQNPRHKITKRGQNVTFRCDPISEHNRLYWYRQTLGQGPEFLTYFQNEAQLEKSRLLSDRFSAERPKGSFSTLEIQRTEQGDSAMYLCASSGQGHNQPQHFGDGTRLSIL.

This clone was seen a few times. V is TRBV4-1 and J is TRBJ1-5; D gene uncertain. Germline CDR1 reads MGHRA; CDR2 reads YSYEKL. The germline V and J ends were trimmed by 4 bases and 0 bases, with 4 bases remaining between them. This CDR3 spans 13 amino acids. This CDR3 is CASSPNSNQPQHF. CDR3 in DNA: TGCGCCAGCAGCCCGAATAGCAATCAGCCCCAGCATTTT.

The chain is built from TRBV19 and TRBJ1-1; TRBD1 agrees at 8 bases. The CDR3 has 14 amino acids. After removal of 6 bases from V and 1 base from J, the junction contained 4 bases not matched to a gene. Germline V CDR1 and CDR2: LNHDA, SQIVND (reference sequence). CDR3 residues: CASRDRAQNTEAFF. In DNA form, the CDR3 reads TGTGCCAGTAGGGACAGGGCCCAGAACACTGAAGCTTTCTTT.

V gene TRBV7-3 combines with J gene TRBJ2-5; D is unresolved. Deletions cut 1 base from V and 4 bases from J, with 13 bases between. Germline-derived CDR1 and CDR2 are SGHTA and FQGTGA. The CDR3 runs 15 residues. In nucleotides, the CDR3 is TGTGCCAGCAGCTTAATAGGCTCGATGGGAGAGACCCAGTACTTC. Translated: CASSLIGSMGETQYF.

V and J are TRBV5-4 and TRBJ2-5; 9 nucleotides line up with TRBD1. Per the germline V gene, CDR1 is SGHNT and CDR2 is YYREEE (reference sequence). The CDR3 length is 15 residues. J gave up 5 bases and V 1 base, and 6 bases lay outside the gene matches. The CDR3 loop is CASSLYRGRQETQYF. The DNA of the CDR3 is TGTGCCAGCAGCTTGTACAGGGGGCGGCAGGAGACCCAGTACTTC.

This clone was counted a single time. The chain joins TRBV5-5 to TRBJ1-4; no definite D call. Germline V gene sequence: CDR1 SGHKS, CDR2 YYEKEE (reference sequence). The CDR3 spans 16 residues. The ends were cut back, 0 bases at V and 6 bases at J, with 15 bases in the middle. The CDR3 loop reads CASSLESWSLDEKLFF. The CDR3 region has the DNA TGTGCCAGCAGCTTGGAATCCTGGTCCCTCGATGAAAAACTGTTTTTT.